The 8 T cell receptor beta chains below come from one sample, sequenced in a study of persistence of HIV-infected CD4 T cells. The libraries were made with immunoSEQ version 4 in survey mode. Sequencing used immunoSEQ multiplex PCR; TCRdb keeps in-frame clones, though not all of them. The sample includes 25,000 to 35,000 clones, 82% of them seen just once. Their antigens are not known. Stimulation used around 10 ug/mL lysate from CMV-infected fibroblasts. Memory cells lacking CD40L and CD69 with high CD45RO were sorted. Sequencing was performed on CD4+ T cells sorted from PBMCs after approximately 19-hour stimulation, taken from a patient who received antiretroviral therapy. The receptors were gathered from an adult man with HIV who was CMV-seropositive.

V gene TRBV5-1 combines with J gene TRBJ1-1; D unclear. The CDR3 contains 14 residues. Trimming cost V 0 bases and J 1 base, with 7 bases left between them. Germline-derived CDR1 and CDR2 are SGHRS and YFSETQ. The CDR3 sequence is CASSLGQTNTEAFF. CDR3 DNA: TGCGCCAGCAGCTTGGGGCAGACGAACACTGAAGCTTTCTTT.

The CDR3 loop is CASSEFGASYEQYF. CDR3 sequence (DNA): TGTGCCAGCAGTGAATTCGGGGCATCCTACGAGCAGTACTTC. The chain recombines TRBV6-1 with TRBJ2-7; D might be TRBD1 or TRBD2, each matching 5 bases. In germline, CDR1 is MNHNS, CDR2 SASEGT. Trimming removed 2 bases from V and 1 base from J, with 9 bases in between. The CDR3 is 14 residues long.

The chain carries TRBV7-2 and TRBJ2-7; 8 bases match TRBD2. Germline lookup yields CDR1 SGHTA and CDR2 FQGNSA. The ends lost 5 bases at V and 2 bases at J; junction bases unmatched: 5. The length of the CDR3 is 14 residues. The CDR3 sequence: CASSIERGPYEQYF. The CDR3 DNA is TGTGCCAGCAGCATAGAGCGGGGGCCCTACGAGCAGTACTTC.

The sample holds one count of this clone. In DNA, the CDR3 is TGTGCCAGCAGCTTATCTGGGGGATACCAAGAGACCCAGTACTTC. Protein product: CASSLSGGYQETQYF. The chain carries TRBV7-9 and TRBJ2-5, with D perhaps given as TRBD1 or TRBD2 (5 bases each). V dropped 2 bases and J dropped 0 bases, with 10 bases sitting between them. The germline gives CDR1 SEHNR, CDR2 FQNEAQ (reference sequence). The CDR3 extends over 15 amino acids.

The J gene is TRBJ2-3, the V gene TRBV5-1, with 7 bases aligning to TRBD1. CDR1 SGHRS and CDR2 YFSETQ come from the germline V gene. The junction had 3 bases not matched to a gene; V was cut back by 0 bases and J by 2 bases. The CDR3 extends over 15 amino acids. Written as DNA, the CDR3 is TGCGCCAGCAGCTTGGGACAGGGATCCACAGATACGCAGTATTTT. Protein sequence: CASSLGQGSTDTQYF. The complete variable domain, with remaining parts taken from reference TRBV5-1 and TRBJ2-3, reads KAGVTQTPRYLIKTRGQQVTLSCSPISGHRSVSWYQQTPGQGLQFLFEYFSETQRNKGNFPGRFSGRQFSNSRSEMNVSTLELGDSALYLCASSLGQGSTDTQYFGPGTRLTVL.

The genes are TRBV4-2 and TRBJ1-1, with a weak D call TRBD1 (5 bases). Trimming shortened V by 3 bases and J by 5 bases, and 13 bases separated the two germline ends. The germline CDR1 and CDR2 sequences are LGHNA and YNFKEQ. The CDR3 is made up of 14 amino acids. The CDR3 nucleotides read TGTGCCAGCAGCCATCCCCGGGGGGGAACTGAAGCTTTCTTT. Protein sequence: CASSHPRGGTEAFF.

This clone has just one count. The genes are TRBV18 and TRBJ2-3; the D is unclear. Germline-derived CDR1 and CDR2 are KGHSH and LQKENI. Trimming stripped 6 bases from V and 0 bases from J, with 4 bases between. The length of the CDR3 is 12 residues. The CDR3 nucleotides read TGTGCCAGCTCTTTTAGCACAGATACGCAGTATTTT. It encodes CASSFSTDTQYF.

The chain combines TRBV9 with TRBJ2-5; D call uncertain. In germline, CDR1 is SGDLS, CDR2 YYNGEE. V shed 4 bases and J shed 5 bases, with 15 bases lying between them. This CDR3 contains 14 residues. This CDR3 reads CASSPSPVRETQYF. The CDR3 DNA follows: TGTGCCAGCAGCCCCTCCCCCGTCCGGGAGACCCAGTACTTC.